This T cell receptor beta chain is drawn from a study of T cell clusters in autoimmune cytopenias. This CDR3 is built from 12 residues. TRB rearrangements were amplified by touch-down multiplex PCR with mixed TRB-A/B primers. Using the multiplex PCR reads, TCRdb records one entry per CDR3 protein without DNA. The table counts approximately 11,000 distinct CDR3 sequences; 4.4% lies in the top ten. TRB amplification used approximately 250 ng of peripheral blood genomic DNA. This sample was shared with a second study, whose subject was T cell repertoires in aging, cancer and after chemotherapy. From that report: About 8.8 million TCR reads were in the whole dataset. In cancer patients, declining TCR diversity with age involved lost richness and lost evenness. Median generation probability rose over the chemotherapy interval in each cancer cohort, suggesting rebound thymic output.

This TCR was recovered from a human donor in good health. V is TRBV12-3 or TRBV12-4 and J is TRBJ2-3; TCRdb gives TRBD1 as the D gene, but with no DNA this cannot be confirmed. Sequencing was performed on peripheral blood. The CDR3 loop is CASSTGVDTQYF.